The subject of this entry is one TCR beta chain. Antigen specificity is unknown. This record comes from a study of T cells in pancreatic ductal adenocarcinoma. Study conclusions and caveats: No significant tumor-blood clonality difference; means were about 0.1 and 0.07.

Only in-frame clones appear in the TCRdb table, and some are missing; sequencing was by immunoSEQ multiplex PCR. Here the sample spans 85,000 to 120,000 clones, roughly 95% being singletons. Selected pancreatic ductal adenocarcinoma patients had undergone surgery without neoadjuvant therapy. V gave up 4 bases and J gave up 5 bases; unmatched junction bases: 10. This CDR3 is built from 15 residues. Germline CDR1 and CDR2: SGHTA and FQGNSA. The sequence derives from a human donor with pancreatic ductal adenocarcinoma. Sample: PBMCs. This chain uses TRBV7-2 with TRBJ2-5, with 7 bases matching TRBD2. CDR3 sequence reads: CASSSGLAGPETQYF. CDR3 nucleotides: TGTGCCAGCAGCTCCGGGTTAGCGGGCCCGGAGACCCAGTACTTC. Full variable domain (remainder filled in from reference TRBV7-2 and TRBJ2-5): GAGVSQSPSNKVTEKGKDVELRCDPISGHTALYWYRQSLGQGLEFLIYFQGNSAPDKSGLPSDRFSAERTGGSVSTLTIQRTQQEDSAVYLCASSSGLAGPETQYFGPGTRLLVL.